These 28 T cell receptor beta chains were all obtained from the same sample, sequenced in a study of T-cell reconstitution after alpha-beta-depleted transplantation in children. Unique molecular identifiers tagged the TCRbeta library. TCRdb re-called the PCR reads through MiXCR, storing one row per CDR3 protein. Among about 600,000 distinct CDR3 sequences listed, 10% to 15% were seen once. Specimen: PBMCs, mostly from graft donor cells, collected 360 days after TCRalphabeta/CD19-depleted stem cell transplant. The receptors were sampled from a male patient between 5 and 17 years old who had a stem cell transplant for acute myeloid leukemia, so the T cells may come from the graft donor.

There are many counts of this clonotype. The chain is built from TRBV29-1 and TRBJ2-5; D is perhaps TRBD2 (5 bases). Germline CDR1 SQVTM, CDR2 ANQGSEA. Trimming pared 0 bases from V and 5 bases from J, leaving 13 bases between. The CDR3 consists of 14 residues. CDR3 loop: CSVEELGVQETQYF. The CDR3 region has the DNA TGCAGCGTTGAAGAGCTGGGAGTTCAGGAGACCCAGTACTTC.

The V gene is TRBV7-3, the J gene TRBJ2-3; 15 bases map to TRBD2. Germline assignment: CDR1 SGHTA and CDR2 FQGTGA. The CDR3 has 15 amino acids. V trimming: 3 bases; J trimming: 9 bases; junction bases outside the gene matches: 4. The chain's CDR3 is CASSFGLAGGLTQYF. The CDR3 nucleotides are TGTGCCAGCAGCTTTGGACTAGCGGGAGGGTTAACGCAGTATTTT.

This clonotype has a count of ten or more. The chain couples TRBV6-1 to TRBJ2-7, with TRBD2 matching over 9 bases. Trimming at V came to 4 bases and at J to 4 bases, leaving 8 bases not matched to a gene. Germline CDR1 and CDR2: MNHNS and SASEGT. This CDR3 has 15 amino acids. The CDR3 sequence is CASSVGGLAMYEQYF. CDR3 in DNA: TGTGCCAGCAGTGTAGGTGGACTAGCGATGTACGAGCAGTACTTC.

The chain employs TRBV24-1 and TRBJ2-3; D gene ambiguous. This CDR3 contains 16 residues. Per germline, CDR1 KGHDR and CDR2 SFDVKD. V lost 3 bases and J lost 2, with 14 bases in between. The CDR3 reads CATSDEAQGYTDTQYF. CDR3 bases: TGTGCCACCAGTGATGAAGCACAAGGATACACAGATACGCAGTATTTT.

Here the CDR3 reads CASSRPTNEKLFF. The CDR3 region has the DNA TGTGCCAGCTCACGACCAACTAATGAAAAACTGTTTTTT. The chain recombines TRBV18 with TRBJ1-4, with no clear D. This CDR3 is built from 13 residues. Germline CDR1 reads KGHSH; CDR2 reads LQKENI. V was cut by 4 bases and J by 0 bases, with 3 bases left in between.

The sample holds a few counts of this clonotype. The chain has TRBV11-3 and TRBJ2-3; 7 bases line up with TRBD2. The CDR3 sequence is 17 residues long. The trim removed 1 base at V and 3 bases at J, leaving 10 bases unmatched. The germline gives CDR1 SGHNT, CDR2 YENEEA. The CDR3 region has the DNA TGTGCCAGCAGCTTAGGTGCCGCGGGAGTGAGAACAGATACGCAGTATTTT. This codes for CASSLGAAGVRTDTQYF.

Of note for this clonotype: At one boundary the junction diverges from the germline segment, which might be a read error. This chain connects TRBV4-3 to TRBJ2-7, with D perhaps matching TRBD2 (6 bases). The CDR3 totals 14 residues. Looked up from germline, CDR1 is LGHNA and CDR2 is YSLEER. This CDR3 is CASIQAIVADEQYF. The CDR3 region has the DNA TGCGCCAGCATCCAAGCTATAGTAGCGGACGAGCAGTACTTC.

This clonotype was picked up many times. The chain recombines TRBV28 with TRBJ2-2; 9 nucleotides match TRBD1. The germline CDR1 and CDR2 sequences are MDHEN and SYDVKM. The CDR3 contains 15 residues. The V segment lost 5 bases and the J segment 6 bases; nucleotides outside the gene matches: 7. CDR3 bases: TGTGCCAGCAGTACGGGGACAGGGAGGGCCGGGGAGCTGTTTTTT. Residues: CASSTGTGRAGELFF. Combining the CDR3 with reference TRBV28 and TRBJ2-2 gives the whole variable domain DVKVTQSSRYLVKRTGEKVFLECVQDMDHENMFWYRQDPGLGLRLIYFSYDVKMKEKGDIPEGYSVSREKKERFSLILESASTNQTSMYLCASSTGTGRAGELFFGEGSRLTVL.

There are many counts of this clonotype. The V gene is TRBV29-1, the J gene TRBJ2-3; D not resolved. The V end was cut by 4 bases, the J end by 6 bases, with 8 bases between. Germline lookup yields CDR1 SQVTM and CDR2 ANQGSEA. The CDR3 sequence is 11 residues long. CDR3 sequence: CSVVWLDTQYF. The CDR3 bases are TGCAGCGTTGTTTGGTTGGATACGCAGTATTTT.

This clonotype has only a few counts. V usage is TRBV29-1 and J usage is TRBJ2-1; perhaps TRBD1 as D (5 bases). With 3 bases removed from V and 4 bases from J, the gap between germline ends came to 7 bases. CDR1 and CDR2 (germline): SQVTM, ANQGSEA. The CDR3 is made up of 12 amino acids. CDR3: CSVEAGYNEQFF. For the CDR3, the DNA is TGCAGCGTTGAGGCAGGGTACAATGAGCAGTTCTTC.

This clonotype was seen a handful of times. The rearrangement joins TRBV28 to TRBJ2-7, with D possibly TRBD1 on 6 matching bases. The CDR3 loop spans 12 amino acids. Germline loops: CDR1 MDHEN, CDR2 SYDVKM. Trimming took 5 bases from V and 12 from J, leaving 17 bases between them. CDR3 in amino acids: CASSPGPLGAYF. DNA for the CDR3: TGTGCCAGCAGTCCAGGTCCCTTGGGGGCGTACTTC.

This clonotype was picked up many times. The chain carries TRBV6-2 or TRBV6-3 and TRBJ2-5, with a possible D match to TRBD2 (5 bases). Germline V gene data show CDR1 as MNHEY and CDR2 as SVGEGT. This CDR3 has 14 amino acids. Trimming removed 8 bases from V and 9 bases from J, with 22 bases in between. The CDR3 nucleotides read TGTGCCAGCCCCTATCTAGCCTACAAGAGTCCCCAGTACTTC. It translates to CASPYLAYKSPQYF.

This clonotype turned up a few times. The V gene is TRBV7-9, the J gene TRBJ2-7; no firm D call. Germline CDR1 SEHNR, CDR2 FQNEAQ (reference sequence). The CDR3 is 13 residues long. The germline V and J ends were trimmed by 5 bases and 4 bases, with 12 bases remaining between them. Written as DNA, the CDR3 is TGTGCCAGCAGCCGAGGCCCCGAATACGAGCAGTACTTC. Its translation is CASSRGPEYEQYF.

In this sample, this clonotype turned up many times. The CDR3 DNA reads as TGTGCCACCAGTGCCCAGGGACAGTCCCACAATGAGCAGTTCTTC. Translating gives CATSAQGQSHNEQFF. This chain joins TRBV24-1 and TRBJ2-1; 7 bases are a match to TRBD1. The CDR3 sequence is 15 residues long. Germline V gene sequence: CDR1 KGHDR, CDR2 SFDVKD. V shed 5 bases, J shed 5 bases, and the junction held 8 bases outside the gene matches.

A remark on this clonotype: At one end the junction does not follow the germline gene, possibly because of a read error. The rearrangement joins TRBV7-7 to TRBJ2-5; 10 nucleotides align to TRBD1. The CDR3 runs to 15 residues. Germline V lookup: CDR1 SSHAT, CDR2 FNYEAQ (reference sequence). DNA of the CDR3: TGTGCTAGCAGCTTAGGCGACAGGGGGCTAGAGACCCAGTACTTC. Protein product: CASSLGDRGLETQYF.

The chain links TRBV28 to TRBJ2-1; D is perhaps TRBD1 or TRBD2 (5 bases each). Between the trimmed V and J ends, which lost 5 bases and 12 bases, there was a span of 14 bases. Germline V gene lookup returns CDR1 MDHEN and CDR2 SYDVKM. CDR3 length: 12 amino acids. This CDR3 is CASSVQKRGQFF. The CDR3 region has the DNA TGTGCCAGCAGTGTCCAGAAGAGGGGGCAGTTCTTC. Full variable domain (rest looked up from reference TRBV28 and TRBJ2-1): DVKVTQSSRYLVKRTGEKVFLECVQDMDHENMFWYRQDPGLGLRLIYFSYDVKMKEKGDIPEGYSVSREKKERFSLILESASTNQTSMYLCASSVQKRGQFFGPGTRLTVL.

This clonotype appeared a few times. The chain combines TRBV10-3 with TRBJ2-7; 7 nucleotides line up with TRBD2. Losses at the gene ends were 11 bases for V and 4 bases for J; bases not matched to a gene: 11. Germline V gene lookup returns CDR1 ENHRY and CDR2 SYGVKD. The CDR3 is made up of 13 amino acids. The CDR3: CAFFHRRGYEQYF. The CDR3 bases are TGTGCCTTCTTTCACAGGCGGGGGTACGAGCAGTACTTC.

This sequence joins TRBV20-1 and TRBJ2-5, with D unclear. V was trimmed by 0 bases and J by 1 base, leaving 9 bases between them. The CDR3 covers 14 residues. The germline V gene has CDR1 DFQATT and CDR2 SNEGSKA (reference sequence). The CDR3 region is CSAREGAFQETQYF. The CDR3 bases are TGCAGTGCTAGAGAGGGCGCCTTCCAAGAGACCCAGTACTTC.

The chain uses TRBV28 and TRBJ2-7; D is undetermined. The CDR3 consists of 16 residues. The germline gives CDR1 MDHEN, CDR2 SYDVKM. Trimming removed 5 bases at V and 2 bases at J, with 19 bases between. The CDR3 sequence is CASSKGDWVAAYEQYF. Here the CDR3 DNA reads TGTGCCAGCAGTAAAGGAGATTGGGTAGCAGCCTACGAGCAGTACTTC.

The CDR3 DNA is TGTGCCAGCAGAAAGCGGGAGCGCTCCTACGAGCAGTACTTC. Its protein product is CASRKRERSYEQYF. The chain couples TRBV2 to TRBJ2-7, with 8 bases that match TRBD2. The CDR3 length is 14 residues. Per the germline V gene, CDR1 is SNHLY and CDR2 is FYNNEI. V gave up 6 bases and J gave up 0 bases; unmatched junction bases: 4.

This rearrangement joins TRBV7-9 to TRBJ2-2; no reliable D call. This CDR3 comprises 13 residues. The V gene lost 4 bases and the J gene lost 6 bases, with 9 bases spanning the gap. In germline, CDR1 is SEHNR, CDR2 FQNEAQ (reference sequence). The CDR3 sequence: CASSSLVAGELFF. The CDR3 coding sequence is TGTGCCAGCAGCTCATTAGTTGCCGGGGAGCTGTTTTTT.

Only a few counts were recorded for this clonotype. V and J are TRBV4-3 and TRBJ2-3, with 10 bases matching TRBD2. The V gene's germline CDR1 is LGHNA and CDR2 YSLEER. CDR3 length: 16 residues. V shed 4 bases and J 4 bases; nucleotides not matched to a gene: 8. CDR3: CASSPILAGQSDTQYF. The CDR3 coding sequence is TGCGCCAGCAGCCCAATACTAGCGGGACAGTCAGATACGCAGTATTTT.

The gene calls are TRBV12-3 or TRBV12-4 and TRBJ2-7; 11 nucleotides align to TRBD2. The J segment lost 0 bases and the V segment lost 3 bases, leaving 4 bases of the junction unmatched. The CDR3 contains 16 residues. CDR3 loop: CASSLGLAEGSYEQYF. The CDR3 nucleotides are TGTGCCAGCAGTTTGGGACTAGCGGAGGGCTCCTACGAGCAGTACTTC.

This sequence joins TRBV18 and TRBJ1-1; D possibly corresponds to TRBD1 (5 bases). The V gene's germline CDR1 is KGHSH and CDR2 LQKENI. V lost 6 bases and J 8 bases, leaving 10 bases between the germline ends. The CDR3 is 11 amino acids. CDR3 DNA sequence: TGTGCCAGCTCGTTAAACAGGGAAGCTTTCTTT. It is translated as CASSLNREAFF.

The chain employs TRBV20-1 and TRBJ2-1; D assignment may be TRBD1 or TRBD2 (5 bases each). Trimming pared 5 bases from V and 2 bases from J, leaving 13 bases between. Germline loops: CDR1 DFQATT, CDR2 SNEGSKA (reference sequence). CDR3 length: 14 amino acids. The CDR3 nucleotides are TGCAGTGCTTTCCGGGACCGGACCTACAATGAGCAGTTCTTC. Its translation: CSAFRDRTYNEQFF.

This clonotype was counted a few times. V and J are TRBV20-1 and TRBJ2-1; 8 bases align to TRBD2. This CDR3 spans 16 amino acids. Germline V gene data show CDR1 as DFQATT and CDR2 as SNEGSKA (reference sequence). V lost 3 bases, J lost 4 bases, and 11 bases stayed unmatched. The CDR3 nucleotides read TGCAGTGCTAGGGAGGAAACTAGCGGAGCGTACAATGAGCAGTTCTTC. Amino acids: CSAREETSGAYNEQFF.

The sample holds a few counts of this clonotype. The chain combines TRBV29-1 with TRBJ1-2; TRBD1 aligns across 7 bases. V lost 5 bases to trimming and J lost 4 bases; unmatched junction nucleotides: 13. The length of the CDR3 is 15 residues. Germline V gene lookup returns CDR1 SQVTM and CDR2 ANQGSEA. The CDR3 bases are TGCAGCGTTCCCTCCCCTCGACAGGGTCCCTATGGCTACACCTTC. This encodes CSVPSPRQGPYGYTF.

This clonotype was seen repeatedly, ten times or more. The genes are TRBV6-2 or TRBV6-3 and TRBJ2-3; either TRBD1 or TRBD2 may fit D (5 bases each). The CDR3 totals 12 residues. Trimming shortened V by 10 bases and J by 10 bases, and 18 bases separated the two germline ends. Germline V gene lookup returns CDR1 MNHEY and CDR2 SVGEGT. The CDR3 DNA sequence: TGTGCCACCGCCTTGTGGGGGAGTGCGCAGTATTTT. This sequence encodes CATALWGSAQYF.